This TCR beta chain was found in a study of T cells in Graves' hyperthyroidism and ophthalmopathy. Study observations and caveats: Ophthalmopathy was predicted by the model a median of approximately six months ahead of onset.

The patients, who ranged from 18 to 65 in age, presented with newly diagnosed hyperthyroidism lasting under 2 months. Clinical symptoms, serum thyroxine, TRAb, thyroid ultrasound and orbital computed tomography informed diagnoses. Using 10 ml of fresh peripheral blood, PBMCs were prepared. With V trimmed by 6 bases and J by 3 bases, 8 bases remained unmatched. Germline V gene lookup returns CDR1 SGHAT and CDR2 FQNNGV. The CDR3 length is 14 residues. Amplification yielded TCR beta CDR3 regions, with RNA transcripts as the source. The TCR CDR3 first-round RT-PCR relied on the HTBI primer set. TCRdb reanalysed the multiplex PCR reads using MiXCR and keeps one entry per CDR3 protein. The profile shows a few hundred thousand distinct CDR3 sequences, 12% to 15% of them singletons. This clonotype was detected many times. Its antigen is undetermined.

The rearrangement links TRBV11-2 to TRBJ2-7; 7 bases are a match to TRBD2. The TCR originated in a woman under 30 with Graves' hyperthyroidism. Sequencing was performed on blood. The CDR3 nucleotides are TGTGCCAGCAGTCGCTTCAGCGGGGACTACGAGCAGTACTTC. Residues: CASSRFSGDYEQYF.